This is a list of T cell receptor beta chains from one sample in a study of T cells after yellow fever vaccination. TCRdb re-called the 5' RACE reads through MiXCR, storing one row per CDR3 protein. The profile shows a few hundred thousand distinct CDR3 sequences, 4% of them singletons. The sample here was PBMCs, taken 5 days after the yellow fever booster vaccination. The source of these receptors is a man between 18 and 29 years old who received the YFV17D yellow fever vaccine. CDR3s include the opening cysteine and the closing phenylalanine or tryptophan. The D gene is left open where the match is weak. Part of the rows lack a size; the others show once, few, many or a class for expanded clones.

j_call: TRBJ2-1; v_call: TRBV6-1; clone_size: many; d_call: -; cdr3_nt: TGTGCCAGCAGTGAACTCGCGGGGTCGCCCTACAATGAGCAGTTCTTC; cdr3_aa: CASSELAGSPYNEQFF
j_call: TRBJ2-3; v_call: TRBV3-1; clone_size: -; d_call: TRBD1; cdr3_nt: TGTGCCAGCAGCCAGGAGGACAGGGGGCTGACAGATACGCAGTATTTT; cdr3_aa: CASSQEDRGLTDTQYF
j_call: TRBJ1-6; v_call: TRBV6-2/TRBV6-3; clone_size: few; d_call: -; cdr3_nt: TGTGCCAGCAGGAGGAGATTGTCACCCCTCCACTTT; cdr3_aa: CASRRRLSPLHF
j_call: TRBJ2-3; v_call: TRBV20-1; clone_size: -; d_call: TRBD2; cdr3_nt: TGCAGTGCTCCCCGGGGACTAGCGGACACAGATACGCAGTATTTT; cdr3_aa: CSAPRGLADTDTQYF
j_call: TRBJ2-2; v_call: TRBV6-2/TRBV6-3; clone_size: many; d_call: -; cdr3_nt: TGTGCCAGCACCCAGGGGACGGTCGGGGAGCTGTTTTTT; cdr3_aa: CASTQGTVGELFF
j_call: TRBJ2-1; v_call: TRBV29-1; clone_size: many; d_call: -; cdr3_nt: TGCAGCGGTGGGGTTGGGGGCGGCAATGAGCAGTTCTTC; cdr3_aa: CSGGVGGGNEQFF
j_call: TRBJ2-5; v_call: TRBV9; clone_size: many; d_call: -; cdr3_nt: TGTGCCAGCAGCGTAGAGGGCAGGGCGGCAGAGACCCAGTACTTC; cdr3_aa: CASSVEGRAAETQYF
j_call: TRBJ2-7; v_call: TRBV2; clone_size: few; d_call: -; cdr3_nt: TGTGCCAGCAAACCCGGGGAGGTTGGCGAGCAGTACTTC; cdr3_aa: CASKPGEVGEQYF
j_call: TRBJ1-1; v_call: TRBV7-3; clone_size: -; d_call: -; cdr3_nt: TGTGCCAGCAGCTTATTGGGGGACGGGAACACTGAAGCTTTCTTT; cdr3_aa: CASSLLGDGNTEAFF
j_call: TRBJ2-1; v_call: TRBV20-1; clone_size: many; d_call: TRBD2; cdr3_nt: TGCAGTGCTCGGGAGGGCTCCTACAATGAGCAGTTCTTC; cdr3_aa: CSAREGSYNEQFF
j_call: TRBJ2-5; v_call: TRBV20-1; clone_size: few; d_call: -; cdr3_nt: TGCAGTGCTAGAGATCCCCGGGAGACCCAGTACTTC; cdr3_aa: CSARDPRETQYF
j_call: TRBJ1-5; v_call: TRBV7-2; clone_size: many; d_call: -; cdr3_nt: TGTGCCAGCAGCCTCCGAGGGGGGCGCGGGCAGCCCCAGCATTTT; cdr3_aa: CASSLRGGRGQPQHF
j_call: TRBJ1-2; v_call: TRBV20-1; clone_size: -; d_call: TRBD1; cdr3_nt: TGCAGTGCTTTTACCCGGGACAGGGCTTCGGGCTACACCTTC; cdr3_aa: CSAFTRDRASGYTF
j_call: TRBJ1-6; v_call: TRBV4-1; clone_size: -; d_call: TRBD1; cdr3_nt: TGCGCCAGCAGCCAACTCCGACAGGGAAGTAATTCACCCCTCCACTTT; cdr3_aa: CASSQLRQGSNSPLHF
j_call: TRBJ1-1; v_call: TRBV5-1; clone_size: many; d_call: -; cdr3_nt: TGCGCCAGCAGTCGACTAGGTGGTGAAGCTTTCTTT; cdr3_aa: CASSRLGGEAFF
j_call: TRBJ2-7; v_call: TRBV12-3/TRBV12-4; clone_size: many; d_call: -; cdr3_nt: TGTGCCAGCAGTTTACACACAGGCCACTACGAGCAGTACTTC; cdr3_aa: CASSLHTGHYEQYF
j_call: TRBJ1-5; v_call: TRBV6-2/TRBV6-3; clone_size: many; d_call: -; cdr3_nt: TGTGCCAGCAACCAGGGAAGTAGGGATCAGCCCCAGCATTTT; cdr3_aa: CASNQGSRDQPQHF
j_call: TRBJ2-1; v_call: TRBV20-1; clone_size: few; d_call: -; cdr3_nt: TGCAGTGCTCCTTCGGGACTCAGCTCCTACAATGAGCAGTTCTTC; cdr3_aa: CSAPSGLSSYNEQFF
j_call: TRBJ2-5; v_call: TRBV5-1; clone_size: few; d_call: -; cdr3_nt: TGCGCCAGCAGCTTGGGGCAGGTTTTAGAGACCCAGTACTTC; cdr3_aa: CASSLGQVLETQYF
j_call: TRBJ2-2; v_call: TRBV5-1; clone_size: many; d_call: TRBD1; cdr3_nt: TGCGCCAGCAGCCTGACAGGGGAGACCGGGGAGCTGTTTTTT; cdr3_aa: CASSLTGETGELFF
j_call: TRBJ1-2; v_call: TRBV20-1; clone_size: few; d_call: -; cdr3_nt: TGCAGTGCTAGAGATCAGGACCGTAACTATGGCTACACCTTC; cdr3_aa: CSARDQDRNYGYTF
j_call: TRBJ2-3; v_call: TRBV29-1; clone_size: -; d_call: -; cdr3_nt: TGCAGCGTGATAGACAGCTACCTCAGCACAGATACGCAGTATTTT; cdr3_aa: CSVIDSYLSTDTQYF
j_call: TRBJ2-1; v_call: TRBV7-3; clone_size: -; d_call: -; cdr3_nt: TGTGCCAGCAGCTTAGGCAGAGGGGATGAGCAGTTCTTC; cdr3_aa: CASSLGRGDEQFF
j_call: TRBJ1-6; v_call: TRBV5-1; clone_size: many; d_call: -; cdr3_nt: TGCGCCAGCAGCTTGGAGGCGATAGGTAATTCACCCCTCCACTTT; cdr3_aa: CASSLEAIGNSPLHF
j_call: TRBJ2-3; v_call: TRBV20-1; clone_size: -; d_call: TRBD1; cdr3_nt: TGCAGTGCTTGGTCCCGGGACAGGGTTTATTCAGATACGCAGTATTTT; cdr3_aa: CSAWSRDRVYSDTQYF
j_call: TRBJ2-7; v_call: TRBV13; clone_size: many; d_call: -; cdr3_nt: TGTGCCAGCAGCTTAGGTGGAAGTCGCGAGCAGTACTTC; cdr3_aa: CASSLGGSREQYF
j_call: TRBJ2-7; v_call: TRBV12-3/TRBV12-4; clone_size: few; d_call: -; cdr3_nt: TGTGCCAGCAGCCCCCACCCGGGCACACCCTACGAGCAGTACTTC; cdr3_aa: CASSPHPGTPYEQYF
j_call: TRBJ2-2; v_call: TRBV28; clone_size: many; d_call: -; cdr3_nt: TGTGCCAGCAGCCGTAAGGCGCCGTCGAACACCGGGGAGCTGTTTTTT; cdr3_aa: CASSRKAPSNTGELFF
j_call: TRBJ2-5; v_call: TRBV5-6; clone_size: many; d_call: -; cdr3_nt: TGTGCCAGCAGCTTGGGTAGATCAGAAGAGACCCAGTACTTC; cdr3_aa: CASSLGRSEETQYF
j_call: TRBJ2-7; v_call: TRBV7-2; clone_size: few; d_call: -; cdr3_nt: TGTGCCAGCAGCTTGCGCCGGGACTCTCGGCTCGAGCAGTACTTC; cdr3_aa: CASSLRRDSRLEQYF
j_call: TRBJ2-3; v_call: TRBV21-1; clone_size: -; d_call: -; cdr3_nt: TGTGCCAGCAGCGGGGACCCAGATACGCAGTATTTT; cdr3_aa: CASSGDPDTQYF
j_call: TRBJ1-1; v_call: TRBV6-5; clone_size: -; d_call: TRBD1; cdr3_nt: TGTGCCAGCACCCTGGGACAGGGAGCCACTGAAGCTTTCTTT; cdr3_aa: CASTLGQGATEAFF
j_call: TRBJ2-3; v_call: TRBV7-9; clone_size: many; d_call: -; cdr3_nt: TGTGCCAGCAGCATACCACAGCGGGGCACAGATACGCAGTATTTT; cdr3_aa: CASSIPQRGTDTQYF
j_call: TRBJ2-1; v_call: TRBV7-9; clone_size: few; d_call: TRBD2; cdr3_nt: TGTGCCAGCACCGGGGGGAACAATGAGCAGTTCTTC; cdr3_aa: CASTGGNNEQFF
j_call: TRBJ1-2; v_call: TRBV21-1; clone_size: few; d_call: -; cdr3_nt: TGTGCCAGCAGCACACACAGGGGATTGTGCTATGGCTACACCTTC; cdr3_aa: CASSTHRGLCYGYTF
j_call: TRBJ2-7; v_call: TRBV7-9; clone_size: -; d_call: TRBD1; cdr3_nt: TGTGCCAGCAGCCCTACCGACAGGGGCTACGAGCAGTACTTC; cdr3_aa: CASSPTDRGYEQYF
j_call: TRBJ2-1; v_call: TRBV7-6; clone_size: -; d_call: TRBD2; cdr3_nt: TGTGCCAGCAGCCAACTCCCTAGCGGGGCTAACAATGAGCAGTTCTTC; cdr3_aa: CASSQLPSGANNEQFF
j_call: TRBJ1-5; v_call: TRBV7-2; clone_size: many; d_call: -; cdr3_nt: TGTGCCAGCAGCTTAGGGCAGGGAAAGATGGAGCCCCAGCATTTT; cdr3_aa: CASSLGQGKMEPQHF
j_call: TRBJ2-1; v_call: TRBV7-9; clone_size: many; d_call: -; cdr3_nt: TGTGCCAGCAGCATTATACGGGGACCTGAGCAGTTCTTC; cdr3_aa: CASSIIRGPEQFF
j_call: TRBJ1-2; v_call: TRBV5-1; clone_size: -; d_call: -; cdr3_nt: TGCGCCAGCAGCTTTACACCTCGGCCGGAAAGACCTTATGGCTACACCTTC; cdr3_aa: CASSFTPRPERPYGYTF
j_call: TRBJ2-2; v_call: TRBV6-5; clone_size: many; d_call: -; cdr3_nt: TGTGCCAGCAAGGGGTCTGACAGCCTAAACACCGGGGAGCTGTTTTTT; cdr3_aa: CASKGSDSLNTGELFF
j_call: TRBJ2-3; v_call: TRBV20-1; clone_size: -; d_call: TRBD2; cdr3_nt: TGCAGTGCTAGGGGACTAGGCCTCAGCGCAGATACGCAGTATTTT; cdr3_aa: CSARGLGLSADTQYF
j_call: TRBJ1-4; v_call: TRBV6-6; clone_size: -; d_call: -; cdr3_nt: TGTGCCAGCACACCCGAGGCCAGGAGTAATGAAAAACTGTTTTTT; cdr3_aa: CASTPEARSNEKLFF
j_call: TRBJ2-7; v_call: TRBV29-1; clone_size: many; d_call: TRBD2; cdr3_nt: TGCAGCGCACTAGCGGAGAGCTACGAGCAGTACTTC; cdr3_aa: CSALAESYEQYF
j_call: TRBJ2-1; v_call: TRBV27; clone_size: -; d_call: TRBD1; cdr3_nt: TGTGCCAGCAGTGGATCGGGACAGGGTTACGGTGAGCAGTTCTTC; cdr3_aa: CASSGSGQGYGEQFF
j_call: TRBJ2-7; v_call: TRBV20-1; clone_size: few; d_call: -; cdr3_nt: TGCAGTGTTGTCGGGGGGCTTGACTACGAGCAGTACTTC; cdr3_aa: CSVVGGLDYEQYF
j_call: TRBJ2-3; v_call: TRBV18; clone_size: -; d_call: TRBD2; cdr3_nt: TGTGCCAGCTCACCACCTACTAGCGGGGAAACAGATACGCAGTATTTT; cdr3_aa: CASSPPTSGETDTQYF
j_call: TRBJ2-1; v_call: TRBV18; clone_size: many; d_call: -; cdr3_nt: TGTGCCAGCTCACCACCGGCGGGGACCGCCTACAATGAGCAGTTCTTC; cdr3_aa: CASSPPAGTAYNEQFF
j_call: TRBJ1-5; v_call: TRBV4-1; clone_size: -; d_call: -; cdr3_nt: TGCGCCAGCAGCCAATTTTATCCGGGGAATCAGCCCCAGCATTTT; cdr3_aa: CASSQFYPGNQPQHF
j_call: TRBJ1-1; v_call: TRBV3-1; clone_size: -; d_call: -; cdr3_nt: TGTGCCAGCAGCCAGCGGGCCAATGAAGCTTTCTTT; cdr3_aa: CASSQRANEAFF
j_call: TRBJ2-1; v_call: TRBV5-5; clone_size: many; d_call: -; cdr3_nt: TGTGCCAGCAGCTTACGGAACTCCTACAATGAGCAGTTCTTC; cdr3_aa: CASSLRNSYNEQFF